The sequence of this TCR beta chain was determined in a study of T cells in Graves' hyperthyroidism and ophthalmopathy. V dropped 5 bases and J dropped 3 bases, with 17 bases sitting between them. The CDR3 spans 15 residues. The germline V gene has CDR1 SGHTA and CDR2 FQGNSA. This clonotype was observed a few times. What it binds is not known. Amplified TCR beta CDR3 regions came from RNA transcripts. The study used the HTBI primer set for a first-round RT-PCR of the TCR CDR3. TCRdb re-called the multiplex PCR reads through MiXCR, storing one row per CDR3 protein. This sample has approximately 740,000 distinct CDR3 sequences, with approximately 15% found just once. When ophthalmopathy did not progress within 18 months, Graves' hyperthyroidism was considered stable. Any patient presenting with uncontrolled infection, other autoimmune disease, pregnancy or lactation was left out. Notes on the study in general: Before onset, by a median of about six months, the model predicted ophthalmopathy.

The clonotype comes from a woman aged 18 to 35 with Graves' hyperthyroidism. The sample was blood. The rearrangement uses TRBV7-2 and TRBJ2-7, with D perhaps assigned TRBD1 or TRBD2 (5 bases each). The CDR3 sequence is CASSLSWGYNYEQYF. The DNA for the CDR3 is TGTGCCAGCAGCCTCAGCTGGGGGTATAACTACGAGCAGTACTTC.